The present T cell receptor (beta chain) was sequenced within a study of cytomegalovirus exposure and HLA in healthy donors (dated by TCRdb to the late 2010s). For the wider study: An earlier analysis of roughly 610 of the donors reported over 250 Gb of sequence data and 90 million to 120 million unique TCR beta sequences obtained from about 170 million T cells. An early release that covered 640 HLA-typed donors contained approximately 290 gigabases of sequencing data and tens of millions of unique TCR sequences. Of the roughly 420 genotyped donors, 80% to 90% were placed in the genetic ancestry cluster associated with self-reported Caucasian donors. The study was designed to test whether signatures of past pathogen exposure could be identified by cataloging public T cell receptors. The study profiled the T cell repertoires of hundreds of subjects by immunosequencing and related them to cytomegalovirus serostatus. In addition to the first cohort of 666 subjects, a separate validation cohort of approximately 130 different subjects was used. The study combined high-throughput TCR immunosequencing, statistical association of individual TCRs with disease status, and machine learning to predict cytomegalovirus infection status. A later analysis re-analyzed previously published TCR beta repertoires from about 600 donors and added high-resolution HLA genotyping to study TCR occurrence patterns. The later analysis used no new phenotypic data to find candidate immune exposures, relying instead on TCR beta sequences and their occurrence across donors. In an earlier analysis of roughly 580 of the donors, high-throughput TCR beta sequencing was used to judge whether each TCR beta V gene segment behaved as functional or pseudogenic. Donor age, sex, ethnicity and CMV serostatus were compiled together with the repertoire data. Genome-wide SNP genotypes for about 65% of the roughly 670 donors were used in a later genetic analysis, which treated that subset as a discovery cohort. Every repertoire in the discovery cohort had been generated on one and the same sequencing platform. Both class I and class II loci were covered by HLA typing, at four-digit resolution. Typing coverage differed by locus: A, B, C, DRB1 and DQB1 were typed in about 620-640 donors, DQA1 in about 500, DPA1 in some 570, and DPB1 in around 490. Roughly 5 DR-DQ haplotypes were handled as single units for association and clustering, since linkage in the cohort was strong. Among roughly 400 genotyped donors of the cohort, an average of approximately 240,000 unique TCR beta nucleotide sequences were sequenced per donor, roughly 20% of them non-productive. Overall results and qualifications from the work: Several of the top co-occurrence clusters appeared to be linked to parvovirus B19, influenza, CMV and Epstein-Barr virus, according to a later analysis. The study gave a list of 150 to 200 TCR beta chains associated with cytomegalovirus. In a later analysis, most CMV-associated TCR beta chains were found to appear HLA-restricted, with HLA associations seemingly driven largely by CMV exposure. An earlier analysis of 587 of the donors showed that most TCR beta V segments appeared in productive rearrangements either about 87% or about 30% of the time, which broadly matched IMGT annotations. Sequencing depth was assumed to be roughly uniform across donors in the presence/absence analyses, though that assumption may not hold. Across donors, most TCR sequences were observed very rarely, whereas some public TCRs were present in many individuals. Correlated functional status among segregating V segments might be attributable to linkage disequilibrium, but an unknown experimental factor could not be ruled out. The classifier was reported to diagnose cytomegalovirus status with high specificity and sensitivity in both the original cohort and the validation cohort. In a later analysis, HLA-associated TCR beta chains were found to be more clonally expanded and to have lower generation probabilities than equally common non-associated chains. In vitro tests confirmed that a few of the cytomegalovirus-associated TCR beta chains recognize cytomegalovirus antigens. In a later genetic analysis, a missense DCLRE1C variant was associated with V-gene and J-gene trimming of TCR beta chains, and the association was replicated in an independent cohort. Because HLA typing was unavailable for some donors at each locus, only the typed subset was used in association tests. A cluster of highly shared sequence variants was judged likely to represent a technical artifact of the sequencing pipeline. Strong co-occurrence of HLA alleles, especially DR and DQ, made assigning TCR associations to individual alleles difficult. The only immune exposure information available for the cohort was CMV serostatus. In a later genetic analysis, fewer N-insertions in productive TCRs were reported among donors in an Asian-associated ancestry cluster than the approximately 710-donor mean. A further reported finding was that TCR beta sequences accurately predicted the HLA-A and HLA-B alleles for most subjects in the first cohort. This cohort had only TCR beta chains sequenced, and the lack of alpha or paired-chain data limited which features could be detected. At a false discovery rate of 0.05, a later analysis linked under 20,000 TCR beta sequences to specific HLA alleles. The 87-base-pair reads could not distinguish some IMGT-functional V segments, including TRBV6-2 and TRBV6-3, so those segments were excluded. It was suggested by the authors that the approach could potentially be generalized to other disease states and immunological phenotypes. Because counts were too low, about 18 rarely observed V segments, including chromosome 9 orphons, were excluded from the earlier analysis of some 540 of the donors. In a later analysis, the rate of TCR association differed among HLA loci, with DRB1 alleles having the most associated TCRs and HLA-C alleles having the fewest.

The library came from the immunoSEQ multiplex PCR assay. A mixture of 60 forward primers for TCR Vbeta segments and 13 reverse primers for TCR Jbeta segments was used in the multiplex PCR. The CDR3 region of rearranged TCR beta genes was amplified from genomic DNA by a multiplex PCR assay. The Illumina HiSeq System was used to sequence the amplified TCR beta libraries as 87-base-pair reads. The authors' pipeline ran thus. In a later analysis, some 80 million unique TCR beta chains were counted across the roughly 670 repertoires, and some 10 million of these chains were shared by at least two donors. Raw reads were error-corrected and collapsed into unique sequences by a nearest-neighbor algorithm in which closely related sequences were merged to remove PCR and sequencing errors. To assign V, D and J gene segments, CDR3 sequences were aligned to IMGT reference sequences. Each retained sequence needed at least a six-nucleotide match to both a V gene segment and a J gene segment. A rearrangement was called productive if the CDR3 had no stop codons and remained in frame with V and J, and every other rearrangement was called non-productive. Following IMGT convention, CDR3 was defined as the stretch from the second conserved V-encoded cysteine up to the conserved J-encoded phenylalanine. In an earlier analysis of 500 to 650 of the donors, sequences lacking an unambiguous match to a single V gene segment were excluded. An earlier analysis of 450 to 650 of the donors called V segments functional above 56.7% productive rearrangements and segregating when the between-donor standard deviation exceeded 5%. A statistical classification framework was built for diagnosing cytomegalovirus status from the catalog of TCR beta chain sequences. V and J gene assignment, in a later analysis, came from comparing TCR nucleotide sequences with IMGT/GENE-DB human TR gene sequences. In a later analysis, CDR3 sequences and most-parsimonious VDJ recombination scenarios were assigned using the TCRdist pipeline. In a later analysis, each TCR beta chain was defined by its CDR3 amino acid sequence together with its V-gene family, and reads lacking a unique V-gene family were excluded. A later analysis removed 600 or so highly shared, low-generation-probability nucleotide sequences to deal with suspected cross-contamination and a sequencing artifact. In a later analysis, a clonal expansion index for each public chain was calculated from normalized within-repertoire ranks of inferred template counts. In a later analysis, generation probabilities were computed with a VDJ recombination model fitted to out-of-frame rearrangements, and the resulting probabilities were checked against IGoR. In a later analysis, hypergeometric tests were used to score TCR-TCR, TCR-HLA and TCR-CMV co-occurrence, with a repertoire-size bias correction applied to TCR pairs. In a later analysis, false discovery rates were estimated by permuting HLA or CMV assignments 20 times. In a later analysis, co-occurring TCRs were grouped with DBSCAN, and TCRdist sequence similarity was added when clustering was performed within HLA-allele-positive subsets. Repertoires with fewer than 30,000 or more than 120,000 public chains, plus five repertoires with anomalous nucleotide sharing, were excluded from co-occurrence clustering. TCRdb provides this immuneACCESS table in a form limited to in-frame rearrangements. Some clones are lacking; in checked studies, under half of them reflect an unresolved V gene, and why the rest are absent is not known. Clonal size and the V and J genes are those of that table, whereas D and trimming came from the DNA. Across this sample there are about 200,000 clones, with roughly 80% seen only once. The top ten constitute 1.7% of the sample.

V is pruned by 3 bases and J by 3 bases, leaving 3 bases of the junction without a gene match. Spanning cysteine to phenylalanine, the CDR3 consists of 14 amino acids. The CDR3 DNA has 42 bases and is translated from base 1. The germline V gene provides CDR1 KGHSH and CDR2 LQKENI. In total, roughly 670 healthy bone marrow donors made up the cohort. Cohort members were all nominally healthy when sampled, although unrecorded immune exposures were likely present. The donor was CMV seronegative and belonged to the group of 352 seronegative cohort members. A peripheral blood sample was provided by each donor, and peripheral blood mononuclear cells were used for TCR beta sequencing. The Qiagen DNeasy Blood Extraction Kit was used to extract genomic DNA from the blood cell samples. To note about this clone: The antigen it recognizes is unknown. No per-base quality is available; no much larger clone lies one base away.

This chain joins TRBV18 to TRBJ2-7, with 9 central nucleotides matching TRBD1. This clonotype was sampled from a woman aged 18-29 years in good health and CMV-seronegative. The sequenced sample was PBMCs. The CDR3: CASSPEGQGYEQYF. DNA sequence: TGTGCCAGCTCACCGGAGGGACAGGGCTACGAGCAGTACTTC.